This T cell receptor beta chain was recovered during a study of blood T cell repertoires in COVID-19. On the study more broadly: COVID-19 samples from acute and convalescent phases originated in the United States, Italy and Spain.

Germline CDR1 and CDR2: LNHDA and SQIVND (reference sequence). The CDR3 consists of 13 residues. The germline V and J ends were trimmed by 3 bases and 7 bases, with 12 bases remaining between them. As processed by the authors: Reference gene primer amplification gave estimated nucleated cell counts. Method: immunoSEQ multiplex PCR; TCRdb's copy keeps in-frame clones and lacks some. V and J calls and clone size come straight from that table; D and trimming were deduced from the DNA. The sample gives roughly 200,000 clones, approximately 81% of which show up once; about 20% is in the top ten. The chain recombines TRBV19 with TRBJ1-1, with D perhaps matching TRBD1 (6 bases). The sample consisted of peripheral blood. This receptor was taken from a person in their 70s with COVID-19, enrolled during active disease. The CDR3 reads CASSINPQGEAFF. The CDR3 DNA sequence: TGTGCCAGTAGTATTAATCCACAGGGTGAAGCTTTCTTT.